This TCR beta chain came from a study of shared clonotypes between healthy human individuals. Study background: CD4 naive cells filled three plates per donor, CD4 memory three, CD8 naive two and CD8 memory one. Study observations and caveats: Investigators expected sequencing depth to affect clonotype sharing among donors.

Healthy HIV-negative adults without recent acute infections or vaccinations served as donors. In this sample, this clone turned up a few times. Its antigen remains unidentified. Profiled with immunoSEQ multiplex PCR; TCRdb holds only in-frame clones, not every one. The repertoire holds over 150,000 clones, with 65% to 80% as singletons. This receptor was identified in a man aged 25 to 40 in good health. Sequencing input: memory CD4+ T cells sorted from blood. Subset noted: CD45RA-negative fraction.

This CDR3 reads CSVGLLGGVEQYF. The CDR3 DNA reads TGCAGCGTAGGACTTCTGGGGGGGGTCGAGCAGTACTTC. The chain couples TRBV29-1 to TRBJ2-7, with 7 nucleotides matching TRBD2. This CDR3 is built from 13 residues. Trimming cost V 6 bases and J 6 bases; bases outside gene matches: 11. From germline, CDR1 is SQVTM and CDR2 ANQGSEA.